The entry below describes one T cell receptor (beta chain). Its matching antigen is unknown. J was trimmed by 7 bases and V by 3 bases; bases with no gene match: 5. The CDR3 runs 14 residues. Uncontrolled infection, other autoimmune disease, pregnancy or lactation disqualified patients from enrolment. The sample is drawn from a study of T cells in Graves' hyperthyroidism and ophthalmopathy. Amplification yielded TCR beta CDR3 regions, with RNA transcripts as the source. HTBI primers drove first-round RT-PCR of the TCR CDR3. TCRdb reanalysed the multiplex PCR reads using MiXCR and keeps one entry per CDR3 protein. The sample includes about 660,000 distinct CDR3 sequences, 45% of them seen just once. Broader study findings: Ophthalmopathy, as predicted by the model, came a median around 7 months after the prediction. Ophthalmopathy could be told apart from stable hyperthyroidism with a 13 V-J model. Also found in blood were most expanded thyroid clonotypes above 0.001.

This TCR came from an adult man with Graves' disease, either hyperthyroidism or ophthalmopathy (not recorded which). The rearrangement joins TRBV12-3 or TRBV12-4 to TRBJ1-2; TRBD1 aligns across 10 bases. The source material was peripheral blood or thyroid tissue (not recorded which). The CDR3 DNA follows: TGTGCCAGCAGTTTCGGTCGACAGGGGGCTGGCTACACCTTC. Protein: CASSFGRQGAGYTF.